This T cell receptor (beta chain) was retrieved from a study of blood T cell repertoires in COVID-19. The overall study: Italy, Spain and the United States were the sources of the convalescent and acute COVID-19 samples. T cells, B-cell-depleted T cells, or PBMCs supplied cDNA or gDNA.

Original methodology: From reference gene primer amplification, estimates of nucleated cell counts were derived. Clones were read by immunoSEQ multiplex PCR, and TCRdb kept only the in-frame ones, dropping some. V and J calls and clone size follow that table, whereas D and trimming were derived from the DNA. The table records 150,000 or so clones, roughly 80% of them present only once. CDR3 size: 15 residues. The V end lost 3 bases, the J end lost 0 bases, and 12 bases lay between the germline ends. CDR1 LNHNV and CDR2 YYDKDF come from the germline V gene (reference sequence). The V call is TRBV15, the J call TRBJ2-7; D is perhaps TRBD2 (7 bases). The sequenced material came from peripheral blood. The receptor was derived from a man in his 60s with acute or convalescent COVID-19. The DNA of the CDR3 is TGTGCCACCAGCAGGGCGGGGGCGCCCTCCTACGAGCAGTACTTC. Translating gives CATSRAGAPSYEQYF.